The clone carrying this T cell receptor beta chain was seen only once. These data belong to a study of blood T cell repertoires in COVID-19. Study-wide context: There were acute and convalescent COVID-19 samples, and they came from the United States, Italy and Spain.

In the authors' methods: Reference gene primer amplification yielded estimated nucleated cell counts. Sequencing was performed with immunoSEQ multiplex PCR; in TCRdb, only in-frame clones are kept and a portion is missing. V and J calls and clone size are as listed in that table; D and trimming were resolved from the DNA. The data show about 140,000 clones, 75% to 85% seen once. Sequenced sample: peripheral blood. The TCR was taken from a woman aged 45-65 years with acute or convalescent COVID-19.

CDR3 DNA: TGCAGCGTTGAAGGGGACAGGGCTAGCACAGATACGCAGTATTTT. Amino acid sequence: CSVEGDRASTDTQYF. The V gene is TRBV29-1, the J gene TRBJ2-3; 9 bases align to TRBD1. The CDR3 loop spans 15 amino acids. The germline CDR1 and CDR2 sequences are SQVTM and ANQGSEA. The junction had 2 bases not matched to a gene; V was cut back by 1 base and J by 0 bases.